The 7 T cell receptor beta chains in this list originate from one sample, sequenced in a study of chemoradiotherapy in HPV16-positive cancers. Produced via immunoSEQ multiplex PCR; TCRdb's table is partial and in-frame only. The top ten hold more than 9% of the sample, which has 2,000 or so clones, approximately 84% seen once. Sample: tumor tissue, taken from a patient who underwent chemoradiotherapy. The receptors come from a human donor with HPV-associated anogenital cancer.

This rearrangement joins TRBV21-1 to TRBJ2-1; TRBD2 reflects the table's D call only, with no check against the DNA. TRBV21-1 is termed a pseudogene. The CDR3 length is 19 residues. The CDR3 sequence is CASSPTSGLAGGPGNEQFF. CDR3 in DNA: TGTGCCAGCAGCCCGACATCGGGACTAGCGGGGGGGCCCGGTAATGAGCAGTTCTTC.

The chain couples TRBV7-8 to TRBJ1-3, with 8 positions matching TRBD1. Trimming removed 5 bases from V and 4 bases from J; junction bases left unmatched: 10. Per germline, CDR1 SGHVS and CDR2 FQNEAQ. This CDR3 has 16 residues. In DNA form, the CDR3 reads TGTGCCAGCAGCACTACTCAGGGGGCGCGGGGAAACACCATATATTTT. It codes for CASSTTQGARGNTIYF. Full variable domain (rest looked up from reference TRBV7-8 and TRBJ1-3): GAGVSQSPRYKVAKRGQDVALRCDPISGHVSLFWYQQALGQGPEFLTYFQNEAQLDKSGLPSDRFFAERPEGSVSTLKIQRTQQEDSAVYLCASSTTQGARGNTIYFGEGSWLTVV.

This clone was found a few times. The V call is TRBV18, the J call TRBJ1-1, with TRBD1 identical over 10 bases. Germline CDR1 KGHSH, CDR2 LQKENI. The V and J ends lost 4 bases and 7 bases, in that order; junction bases with no gene match: 3. The CDR3 consists of 13 residues. The CDR3 bases are TGTGCCAGCTCACGACAGGGGGCGGGTGAAGCTTTCTTT. Translated: CASSRQGAGEAFF.

Only a few counts were recorded for this clone. J is TRBJ1-1 and V is TRBV11-2; no reliable D call. Trimming stripped 1 base from V and 1 base from J, with 10 bases between. The CDR3 runs 15 residues. Germline V CDR1 and CDR2: SGHAT, FQNNGV. Here the CDR3 reads CASSLAYRQNTEAFF. CDR3 nucleotides: TGTGCCAGCAGCTTAGCCTATCGACAGAACACTGAAGCTTTCTTT.

The rearrangement joins TRBV19 to TRBJ1-1; TRBD1 agrees at 7 bases. Germline CDR1 and CDR2: LNHDA and SQIVND (reference sequence). The CDR3 has 14 residues. Losses at the gene ends were 8 bases for V and 2 bases for J; bases not matched to a gene: 8. CDR3 sequence (DNA): TGTGCCAGTCGACAACAGGGGTTCAACACTGAAGCTTTCTTT. This gives the protein CASRQQGFNTEAFF.

The count of this clone is one. The V call is TRBV5-5, the J call TRBJ2-1; 13 nucleotides match TRBD2. CDR1 is SGHKS and CDR2 is YYEKEE in the germline V gene (reference sequence). With 3 bases clipped from V and 7 bases from J, the junction kept 7 bases outside the gene matches. The CDR3 is made up of 16 amino acids. CDR3 nucleotides: TGTGCCAGCAGCTCCGCCGGGACTAGCGGGATGAATGAGCAGTTCTTC. This encodes CASSSAGTSGMNEQFF.

This rearrangement joins TRBV7-2 to TRBJ2-7; a weak D match, TRBD1 (5 bases). The CDR3 sequence is 13 residues long. Per germline, CDR1 SGHTA and CDR2 FQGNSA. The V gene lost 3 bases and the J gene lost 2 bases, with 8 bases spanning the gap. This CDR3 is CASSFSRAYEQYF. CDR3 nucleotide sequence: TGTGCCAGCAGCTTCTCCAGGGCCTACGAGCAGTACTTC. The entire variable domain, with the rest obtained from reference TRBV7-2 and TRBJ2-7, is as follows: GAGVSQSPSNKVTEKGKDVELRCDPISGHTALYWYRQSLGQGLEFLIYFQGNSAPDKSGLPSDRFSAERTGGSVSTLTIQRTQQEDSAVYLCASSFSRAYEQYFGPGTRLTVT.